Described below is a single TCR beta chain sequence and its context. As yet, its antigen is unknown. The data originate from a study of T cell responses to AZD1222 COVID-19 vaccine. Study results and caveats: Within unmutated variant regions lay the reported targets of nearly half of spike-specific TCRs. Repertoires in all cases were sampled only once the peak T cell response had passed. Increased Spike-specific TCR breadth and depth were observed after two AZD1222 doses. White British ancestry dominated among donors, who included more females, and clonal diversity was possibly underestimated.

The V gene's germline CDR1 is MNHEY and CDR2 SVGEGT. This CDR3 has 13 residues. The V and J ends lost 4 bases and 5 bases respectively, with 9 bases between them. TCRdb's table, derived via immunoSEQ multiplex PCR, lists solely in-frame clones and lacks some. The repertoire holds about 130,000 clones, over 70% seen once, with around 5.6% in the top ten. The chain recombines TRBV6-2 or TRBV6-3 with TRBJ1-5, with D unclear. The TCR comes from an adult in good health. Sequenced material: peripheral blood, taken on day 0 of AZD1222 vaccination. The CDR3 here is CASSSAGDQPQHF. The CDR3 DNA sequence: TGTGCCAGCAGTTCTGCCGGGGATCAGCCCCAGCATTTT.